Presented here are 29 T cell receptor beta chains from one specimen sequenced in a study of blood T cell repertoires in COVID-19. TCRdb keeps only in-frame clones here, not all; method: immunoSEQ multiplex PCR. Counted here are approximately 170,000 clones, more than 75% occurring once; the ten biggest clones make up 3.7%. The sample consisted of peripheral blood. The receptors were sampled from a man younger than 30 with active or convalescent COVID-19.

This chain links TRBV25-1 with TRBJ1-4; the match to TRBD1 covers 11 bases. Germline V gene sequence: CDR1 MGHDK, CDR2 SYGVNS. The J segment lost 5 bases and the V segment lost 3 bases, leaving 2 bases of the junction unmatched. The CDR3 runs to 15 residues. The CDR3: CASSERDRGNEKLFF. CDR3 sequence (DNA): TGTGCCAGCAGTGAGAGGGACAGGGGGAATGAAAAACTGTTTTTT.

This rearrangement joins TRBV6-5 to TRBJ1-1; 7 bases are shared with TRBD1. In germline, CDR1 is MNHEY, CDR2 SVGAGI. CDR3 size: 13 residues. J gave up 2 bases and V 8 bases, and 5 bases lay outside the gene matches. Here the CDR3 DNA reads TGTGCCAGCGGGAGACAGGGTAACACTGAAGCTTTCTTT. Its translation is CASGRQGNTEAFF.

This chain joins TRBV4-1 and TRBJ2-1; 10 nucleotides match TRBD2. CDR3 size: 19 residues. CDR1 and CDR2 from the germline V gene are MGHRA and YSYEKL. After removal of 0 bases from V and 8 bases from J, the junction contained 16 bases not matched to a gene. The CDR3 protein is CASSQERALAGDLGYEQFF. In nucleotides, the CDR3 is TGCGCCAGCAGCCAAGAAAGGGCTCTAGCGGGGGACCTCGGATATGAGCAGTTCTTC.

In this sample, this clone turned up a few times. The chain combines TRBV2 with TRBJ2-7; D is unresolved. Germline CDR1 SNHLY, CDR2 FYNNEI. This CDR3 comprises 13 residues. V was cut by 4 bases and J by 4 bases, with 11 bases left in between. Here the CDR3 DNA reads TGTGCCAGCAGTGCGGTCCAGCGTTACGAGCAGTACGTC. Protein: CASSAVQRYEQYV.

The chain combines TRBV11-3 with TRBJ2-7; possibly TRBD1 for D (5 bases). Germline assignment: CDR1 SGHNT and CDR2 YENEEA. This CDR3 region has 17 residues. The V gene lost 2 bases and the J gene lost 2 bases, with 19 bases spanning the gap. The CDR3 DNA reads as TGTGCCAGCAGCTTACCTCAGGGATCCCCTATTGCCTACGAGCAGTACTTC. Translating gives CASSLPQGSPIAYEQYF.

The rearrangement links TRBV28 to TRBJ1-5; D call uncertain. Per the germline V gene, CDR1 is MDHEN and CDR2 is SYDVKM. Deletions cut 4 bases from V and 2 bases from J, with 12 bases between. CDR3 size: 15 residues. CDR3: CASSSRGEGNQPQHF. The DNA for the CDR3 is TGTGCCAGCAGTTCCCGTGGGGAGGGCAATCAGCCCCAGCATTTT.

CDR3 region: CASQSNEKLFF. For the CDR3, the DNA is TGTGCCAGCCAATCAAATGAAAAACTGTTTTTT. The gene calls are TRBV28 and TRBJ1-4; D gene uncertain. There are 11 residues in the CDR3. V was clipped by 8 bases and J by 5 bases, with 6 bases between them. Germline values: CDR1 MDHEN, CDR2 SYDVKM.

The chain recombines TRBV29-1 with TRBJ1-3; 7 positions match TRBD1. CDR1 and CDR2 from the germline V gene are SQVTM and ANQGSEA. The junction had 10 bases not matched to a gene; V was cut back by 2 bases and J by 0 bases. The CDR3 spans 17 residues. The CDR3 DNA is TGCAGCGTTGAATGGACGGGGACAGAGAGCTCTGGAAACACCATATATTTT. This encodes CSVEWTGTESSGNTIYF.

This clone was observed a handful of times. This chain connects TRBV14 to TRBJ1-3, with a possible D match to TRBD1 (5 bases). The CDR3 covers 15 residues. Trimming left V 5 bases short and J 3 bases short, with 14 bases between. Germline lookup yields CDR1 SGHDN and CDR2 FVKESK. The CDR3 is CASSFFGRDGNTIYF. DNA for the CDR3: TGTGCCAGCAGCTTCTTTGGCAGGGATGGAAACACCATATATTTT.

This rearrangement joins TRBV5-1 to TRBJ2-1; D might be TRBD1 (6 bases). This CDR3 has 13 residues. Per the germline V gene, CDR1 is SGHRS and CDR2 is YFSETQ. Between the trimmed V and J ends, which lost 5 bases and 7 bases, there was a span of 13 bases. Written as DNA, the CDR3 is TGCGCCAGCAGTAACAGGGTTGGGAATGAGCAGTTCTTC. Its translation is CASSNRVGNEQFF.

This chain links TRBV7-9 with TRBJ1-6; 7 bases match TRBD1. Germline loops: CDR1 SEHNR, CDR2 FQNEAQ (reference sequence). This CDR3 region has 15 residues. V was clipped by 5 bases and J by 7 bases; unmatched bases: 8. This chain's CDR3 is CASSHSGTANSPLHF. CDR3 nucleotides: TGTGCCAGCAGCCATTCCGGGACAGCAAATTCACCCCTCCACTTT.

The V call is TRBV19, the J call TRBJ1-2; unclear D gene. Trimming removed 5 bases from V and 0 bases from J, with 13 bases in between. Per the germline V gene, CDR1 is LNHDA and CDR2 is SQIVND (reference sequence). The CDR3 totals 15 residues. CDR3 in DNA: TGTGCCAGTAGTTTCTACCAGCGGACTAACTATGGCTACACCTTC. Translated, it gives CASSFYQRTNYGYTF.

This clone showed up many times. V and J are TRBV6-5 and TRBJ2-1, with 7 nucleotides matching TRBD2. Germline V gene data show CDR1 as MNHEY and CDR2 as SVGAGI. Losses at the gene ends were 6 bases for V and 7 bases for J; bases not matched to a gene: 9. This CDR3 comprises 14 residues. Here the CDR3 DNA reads TGTGCCAGCAGGGGGACGGGGGGTAGGAATGAGCAGTTCTTC. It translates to CASRGTGGRNEQFF.

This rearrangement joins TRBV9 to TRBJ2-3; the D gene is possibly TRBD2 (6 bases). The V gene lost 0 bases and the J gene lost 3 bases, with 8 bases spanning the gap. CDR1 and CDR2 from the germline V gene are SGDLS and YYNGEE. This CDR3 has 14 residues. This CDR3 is CASSVDLATDTQYF. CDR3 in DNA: TGTGCCAGCAGCGTAGATCTAGCGACAGATACGCAGTATTTT.

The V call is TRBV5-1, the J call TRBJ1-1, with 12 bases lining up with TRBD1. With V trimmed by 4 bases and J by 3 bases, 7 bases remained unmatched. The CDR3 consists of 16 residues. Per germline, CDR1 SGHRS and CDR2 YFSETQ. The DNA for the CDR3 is TGCGCCAGCAGCGAGGGACAGGGGGCGGCGGACACTGAAGCTTTCTTT. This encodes CASSEGQGAADTEAFF.

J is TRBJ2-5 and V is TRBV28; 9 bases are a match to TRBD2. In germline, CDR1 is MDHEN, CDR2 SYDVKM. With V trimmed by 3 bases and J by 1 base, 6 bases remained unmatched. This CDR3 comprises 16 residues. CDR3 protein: CASSFQRGARQETQYF. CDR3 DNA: TGTGCCAGCAGTTTTCAGCGGGGGGCCCGCCAAGAGACCCAGTACTTC.

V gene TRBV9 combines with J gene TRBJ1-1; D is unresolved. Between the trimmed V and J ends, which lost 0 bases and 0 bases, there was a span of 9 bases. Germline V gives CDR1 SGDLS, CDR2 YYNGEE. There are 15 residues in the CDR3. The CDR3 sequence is CASSVVGSLNTEAFF. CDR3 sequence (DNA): TGTGCCAGCAGCGTAGTGGGCAGTCTGAACACTGAAGCTTTCTTT.

The chain's CDR3 is CASSLVGGVSTEAFF. CDR3 nucleotides: TGTGCCAGCAGCTTAGTAGGGGGGGTCAGCACTGAAGCTTTCTTT. V gene TRBV7-9 combines with J gene TRBJ1-1; tentatively, D is TRBD1 (6 bases). The CDR3 is 15 amino acids. Per germline, CDR1 SEHNR and CDR2 FQNEAQ (reference sequence). Trimming shortened V by 1 base and J by 4 bases, and 13 bases separated the two germline ends.

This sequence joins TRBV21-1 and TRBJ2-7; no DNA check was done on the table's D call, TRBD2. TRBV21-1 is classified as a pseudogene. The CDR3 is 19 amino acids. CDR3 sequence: CASSNYVERGLAGGHEQYF. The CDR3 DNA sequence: TGTGCCAGCAGCAACTACGTGGAAAGAGGACTAGCGGGAGGGCACGAGCAGTACTTC.

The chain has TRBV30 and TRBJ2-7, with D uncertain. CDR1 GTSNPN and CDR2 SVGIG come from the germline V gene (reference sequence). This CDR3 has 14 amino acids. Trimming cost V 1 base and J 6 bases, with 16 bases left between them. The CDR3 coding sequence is TGTGCCTGGAGTGCGGCAGCGAAGACGGGCGAGCAGTACTTC. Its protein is CAWSAAAKTGEQYF.

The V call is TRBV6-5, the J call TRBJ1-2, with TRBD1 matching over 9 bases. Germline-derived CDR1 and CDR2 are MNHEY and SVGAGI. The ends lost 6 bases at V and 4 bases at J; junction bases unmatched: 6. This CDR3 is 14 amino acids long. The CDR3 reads CASRQGQGVYGYTF. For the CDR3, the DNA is TGTGCCAGCAGGCAGGGACAGGGAGTCTATGGCTACACCTTC.

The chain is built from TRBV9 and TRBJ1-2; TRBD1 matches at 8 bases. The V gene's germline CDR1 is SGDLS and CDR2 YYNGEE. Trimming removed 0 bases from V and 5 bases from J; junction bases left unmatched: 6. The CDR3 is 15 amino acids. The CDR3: CASSVGTGTGYGYTF. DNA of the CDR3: TGTGCCAGCAGCGTAGGAACCGGGACAGGTTATGGCTACACCTTC.

DNA for the CDR3: TGTGCCAGCATCCCCGATGAGAGCCCAAATTCACCCCTCCACTTT. Translated, it gives CASIPDESPNSPLHF. This chain uses TRBV2 with TRBJ1-6; D not resolved. CDR1 and CDR2 from the germline V gene are SNHLY and FYNNEI. This CDR3 is 15 amino acids long. The germline V and J ends were trimmed by 7 bases and 7 bases, with 17 bases remaining between them.

CDR3 protein: CASSIAPDRAWGAFF. CDR3 DNA sequence: TGTGCCAGTAGTATAGCCCCGGACAGGGCCTGGGGAGCTTTCTTT. The V call is TRBV19, the J call TRBJ1-1; 8 bases agree with TRBD1. The junction had 11 bases not matched to a gene; V was cut back by 1 base and J by 10 bases. Germline V gene data show CDR1 as LNHDA and CDR2 as SQIVND (reference sequence). The CDR3 length is 15 residues.

CDR3 nucleotides: TGTGCCAGCAGCTCCGTCTTCTCGAACACTGAAGCTTTCTTT. Translating gives CASSSVFSNTEAFF. The rearrangement links TRBV7-6 to TRBJ1-1; D unresolved. The CDR3 covers 14 residues. Germline CDR1 SGHVS, CDR2 FNYEAQ. V lost 4 bases to trimming and J lost 1 base, with 10 bases between them.

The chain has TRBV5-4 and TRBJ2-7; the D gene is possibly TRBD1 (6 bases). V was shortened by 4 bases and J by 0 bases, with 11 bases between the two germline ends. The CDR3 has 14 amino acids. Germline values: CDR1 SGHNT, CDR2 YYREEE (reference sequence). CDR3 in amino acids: CASSPQGNSYEQYF. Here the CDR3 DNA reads TGTGCCAGCAGCCCACAGGGAAACTCCTACGAGCAGTACTTC.

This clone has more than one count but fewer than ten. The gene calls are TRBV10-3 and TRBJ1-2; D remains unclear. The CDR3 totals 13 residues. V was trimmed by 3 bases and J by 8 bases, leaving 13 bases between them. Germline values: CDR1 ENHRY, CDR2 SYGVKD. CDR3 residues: CAISDSGEVGYTF. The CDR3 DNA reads TGTGCCATCAGTGACTCTGGTGAGGTAGGCTACACCTTC.

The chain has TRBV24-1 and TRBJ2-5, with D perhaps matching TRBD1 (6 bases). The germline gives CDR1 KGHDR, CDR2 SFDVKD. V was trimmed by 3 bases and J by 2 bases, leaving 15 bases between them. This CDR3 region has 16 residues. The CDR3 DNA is TGTGCCACCAGTGATCCCGTCGGCCAGGGGCAAGAGACCCAGTACTTC. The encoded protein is CATSDPVGQGQETQYF.

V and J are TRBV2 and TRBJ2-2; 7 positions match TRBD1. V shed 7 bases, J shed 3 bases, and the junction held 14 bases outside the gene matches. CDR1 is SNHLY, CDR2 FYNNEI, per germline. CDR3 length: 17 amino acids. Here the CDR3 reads CASTSGRSTGDTGELFF. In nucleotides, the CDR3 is TGTGCCAGCACCTCGGGAAGATCCACAGGGGACACCGGGGAGCTGTTTTTT. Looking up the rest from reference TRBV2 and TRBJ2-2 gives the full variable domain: EPEVTQTPSHQVTQMGQEVILRCVPISNHLYFYWYRQILGQKVEFLVSFYNNEISEKSEIFDDQFSVERPDGSNFTLKIRSTKLEDSAMYFCASTSGRSTGDTGELFFGEGSRLTVL.